The present TCR beta chain was sequenced within a study listed by TCRdb under 2016. Comment on this clonotype: What antigen it recognizes has not been identified. Nothing much larger sits one base from this clone, and base qualities are not available.

Libraries came from RT-PCR. The sequencing machine was an Illumina MiSeq. TCRdb reprocessing: public reads trimmed at Q25 with fastp, clones called with MiXCR, in-frame beta chains kept. One record per CDR3 amino acid sequence lists the most common genes and DNA. The sample records about 680,000 distinct CDR3 sequences, about 14% of which are singletons. The ten biggest clones cover about 3.9% of the sample. Germline trimming: 1 base from V, 4 bases from J; junction bases outside gene matches: 5. Measured from the cysteine to the phenylalanine, the CDR3 is 15 residues long. The entry retains the CDR3 DNA only, 45 bases that are in frame from base 1. CDR1 and CDR2 (SGHDN, FVKESK) derive from the germline V gene.

Recombination connected TRBV14 to TRBJ2-7; 9 nucleotides in the junction match TRBD1. Specimen: memory CD4+ T cells from blood. The clonotype originates from a female donor in good health, serving as a healthy control. The CDR3 here reads CASSQGPTGGYEQYF. The DNA reads as follows: TGTGCCAGCAGCCAAGGTCCGACAGGGGGTTACGAGCAGTACTTC.